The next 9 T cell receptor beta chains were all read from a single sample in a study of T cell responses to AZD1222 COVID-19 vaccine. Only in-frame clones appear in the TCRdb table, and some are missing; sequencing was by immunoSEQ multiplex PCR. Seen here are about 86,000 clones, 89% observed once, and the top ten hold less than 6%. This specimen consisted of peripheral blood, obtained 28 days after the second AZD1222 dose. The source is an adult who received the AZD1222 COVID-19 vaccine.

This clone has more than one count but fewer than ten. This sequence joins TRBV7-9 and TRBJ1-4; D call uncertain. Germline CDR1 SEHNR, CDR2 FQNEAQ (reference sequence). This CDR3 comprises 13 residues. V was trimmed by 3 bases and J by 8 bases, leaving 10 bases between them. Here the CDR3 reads CASSFGGNEKLFF. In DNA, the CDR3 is TGTGCCAGCAGCTTCGGAGGGAACGAAAAACTGTTTTTT.

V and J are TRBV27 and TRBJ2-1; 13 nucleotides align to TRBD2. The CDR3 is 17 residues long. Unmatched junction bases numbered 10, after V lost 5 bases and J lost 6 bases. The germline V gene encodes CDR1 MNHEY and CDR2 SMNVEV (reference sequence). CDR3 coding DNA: TGTGCCAGCAGTCCGCGCAGGACTAGCGGGGGTTTCAATGAGCAGTTCTTC. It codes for CASSPRRTSGGFNEQFF.

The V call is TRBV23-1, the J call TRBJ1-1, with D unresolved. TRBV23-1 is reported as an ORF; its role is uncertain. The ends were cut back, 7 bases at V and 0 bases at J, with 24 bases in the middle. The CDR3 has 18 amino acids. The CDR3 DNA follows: TGCGCCAGCATAGGGATGGCAGCAACGATCCGAATGAACACTGAAGCTTTCTTT. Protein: CASIGMAATIRMNTEAFF.

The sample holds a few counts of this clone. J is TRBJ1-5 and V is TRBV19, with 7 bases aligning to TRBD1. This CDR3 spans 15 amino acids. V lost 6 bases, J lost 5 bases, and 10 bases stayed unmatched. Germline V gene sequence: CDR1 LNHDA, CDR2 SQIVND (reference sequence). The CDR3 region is CASRSDRMGDQPQHF. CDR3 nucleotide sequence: TGTGCCAGTAGATCGGACAGGATGGGCGATCAGCCCCAGCATTTT. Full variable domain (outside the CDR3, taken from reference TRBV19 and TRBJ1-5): DGGITQSPKYLFRKEGQNVTLSCEQNLNHDAMYWYRQDPGQGLRLIYYSQIVNDFQKGDIAEGYSVSREKKESFPLTVTSAQKNPTAFYLCASRSDRMGDQPQHFGDGTRLSIL.

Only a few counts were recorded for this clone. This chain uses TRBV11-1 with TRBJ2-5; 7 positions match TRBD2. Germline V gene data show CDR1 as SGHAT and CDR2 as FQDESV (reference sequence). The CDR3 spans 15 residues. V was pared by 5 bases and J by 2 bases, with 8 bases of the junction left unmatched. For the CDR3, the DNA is TGTGCCAGCAGCCCGACTAGCTGGGGACAAGAGACCCAGTACTTC. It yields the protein CASSPTSWGQETQYF.

The CDR3 DNA reads as TGTGCCAGCAGCATACGACAGGGCGCTAATGAAAAACTGTTTTTT. It codes for CASSIRQGANEKLFF. The chain couples TRBV3-1 (or the pseudogene TRBV3-2) to TRBJ1-4; 7 bases are a match to TRBD1. This CDR3 has 15 residues. The trim removed 5 bases at V and 3 bases at J, leaving 6 bases unmatched. Germline V lookup: CDR1 LGHDT, CDR2 YNNKEL (reference sequence).

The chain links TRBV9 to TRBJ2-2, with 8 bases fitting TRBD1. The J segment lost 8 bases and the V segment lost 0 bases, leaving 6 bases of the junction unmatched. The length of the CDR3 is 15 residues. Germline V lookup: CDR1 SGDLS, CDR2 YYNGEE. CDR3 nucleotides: TGTGCCAGCAGCGTAGAACAGGGGGAGATAGGGGAGCTGTTTTTT. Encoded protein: CASSVEQGEIGELFF.

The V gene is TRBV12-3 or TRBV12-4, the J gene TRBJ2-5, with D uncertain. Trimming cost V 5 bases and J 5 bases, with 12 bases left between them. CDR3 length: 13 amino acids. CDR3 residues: CASSPNSWETQYF. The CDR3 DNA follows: TGTGCCAGCAGTCCCAATTCCTGGGAGACCCAGTACTTC.

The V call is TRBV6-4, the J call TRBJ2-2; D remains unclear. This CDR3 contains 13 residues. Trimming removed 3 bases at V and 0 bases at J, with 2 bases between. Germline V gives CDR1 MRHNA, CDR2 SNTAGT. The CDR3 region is CASSDPNTGELFF. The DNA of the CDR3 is TGTGCCAGCAGTGATCCGAACACCGGGGAGCTGTTTTTT.